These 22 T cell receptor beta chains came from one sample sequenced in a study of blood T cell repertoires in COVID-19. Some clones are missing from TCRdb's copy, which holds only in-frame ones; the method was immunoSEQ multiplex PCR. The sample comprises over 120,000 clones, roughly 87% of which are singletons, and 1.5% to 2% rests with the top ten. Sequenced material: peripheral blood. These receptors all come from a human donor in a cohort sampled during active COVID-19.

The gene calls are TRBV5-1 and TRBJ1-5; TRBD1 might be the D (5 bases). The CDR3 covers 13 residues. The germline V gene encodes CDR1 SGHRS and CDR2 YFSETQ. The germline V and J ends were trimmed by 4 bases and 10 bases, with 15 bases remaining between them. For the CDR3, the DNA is TGCGCCAGCAGCCCCATTGTGCAGGGACCCCAGCATTTT. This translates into CASSPIVQGPQHF.

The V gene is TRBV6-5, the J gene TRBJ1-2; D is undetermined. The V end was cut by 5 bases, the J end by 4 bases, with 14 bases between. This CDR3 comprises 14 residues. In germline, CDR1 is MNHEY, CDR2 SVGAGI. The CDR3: CASSQRPGSYGYTF. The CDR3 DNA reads TGTGCCAGCAGTCAACGCCCGGGAAGCTATGGCTACACCTTC.

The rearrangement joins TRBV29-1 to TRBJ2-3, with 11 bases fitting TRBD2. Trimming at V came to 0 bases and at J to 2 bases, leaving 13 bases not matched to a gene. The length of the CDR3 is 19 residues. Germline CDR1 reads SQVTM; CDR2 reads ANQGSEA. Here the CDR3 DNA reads TGCAGCGTTGAAGAGTACATGAGACTAGCGGGGAGCCTCACAGATACGCAGTATTTT. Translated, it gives CSVEEYMRLAGSLTDTQYF.

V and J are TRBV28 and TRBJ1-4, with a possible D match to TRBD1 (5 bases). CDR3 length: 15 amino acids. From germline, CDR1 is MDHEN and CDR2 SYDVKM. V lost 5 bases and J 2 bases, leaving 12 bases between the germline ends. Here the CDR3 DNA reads TGTGCCAGCAGTCGATTTGGGGCGACTAATGAAAAACTGTTTTTT. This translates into CASSRFGATNEKLFF.

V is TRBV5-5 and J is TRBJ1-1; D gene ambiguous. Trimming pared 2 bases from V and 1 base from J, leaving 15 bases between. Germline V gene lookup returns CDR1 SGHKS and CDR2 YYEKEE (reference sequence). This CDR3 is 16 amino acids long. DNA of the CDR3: TGTGCCAGCAGCTTCAACAGATTACGGGGGAACACTGAAGCTTTCTTT. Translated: CASSFNRLRGNTEAFF.

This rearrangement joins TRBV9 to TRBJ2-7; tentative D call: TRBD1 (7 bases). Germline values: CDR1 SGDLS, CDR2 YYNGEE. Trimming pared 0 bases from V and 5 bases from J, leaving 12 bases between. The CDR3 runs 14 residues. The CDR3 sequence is CASSVEQGGHEQYF. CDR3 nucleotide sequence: TGTGCCAGCAGCGTAGAGCAGGGGGGCCACGAGCAGTACTTC. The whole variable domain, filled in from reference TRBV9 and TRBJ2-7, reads DSGVTQTPKHLITATGQRVTLRCSPRSGDLSVYWYQQSLDQGLQFLIQYYNGEERAKGNILERFSAQQFPDLHSELNLSSLELGDSALYFCASSVEQGGHEQYFGPGTRLTVT.

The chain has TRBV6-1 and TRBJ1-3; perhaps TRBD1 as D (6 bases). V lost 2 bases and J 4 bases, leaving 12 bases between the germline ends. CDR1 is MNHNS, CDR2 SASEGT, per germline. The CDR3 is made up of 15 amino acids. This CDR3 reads CASSESQGGGNTIYF. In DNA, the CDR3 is TGTGCCAGCAGTGAATCACAGGGCGGCGGAAACACCATATATTTT.

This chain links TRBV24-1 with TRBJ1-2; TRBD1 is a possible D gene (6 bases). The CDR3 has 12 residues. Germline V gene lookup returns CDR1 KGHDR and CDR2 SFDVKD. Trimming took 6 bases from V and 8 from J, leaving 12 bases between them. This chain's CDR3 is CATSQTGFGYTF. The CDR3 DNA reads TGTGCCACCAGTCAGACAGGTTTCGGCTACACCTTC.

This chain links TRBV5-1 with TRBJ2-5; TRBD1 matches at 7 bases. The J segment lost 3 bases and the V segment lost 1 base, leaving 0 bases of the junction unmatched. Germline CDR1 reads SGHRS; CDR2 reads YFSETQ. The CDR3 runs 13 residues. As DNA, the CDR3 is TGCGCCAGCAGCTTGACAGGGGAAGAGACCCAGTACTTC. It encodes CASSLTGEETQYF.

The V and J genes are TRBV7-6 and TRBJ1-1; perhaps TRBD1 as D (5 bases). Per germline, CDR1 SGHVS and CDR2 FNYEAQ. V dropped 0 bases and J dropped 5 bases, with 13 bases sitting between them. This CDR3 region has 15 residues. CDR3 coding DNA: TGTGCCAGCAGCTTAGCGGGTCAGGGAGGGACTGAAGCTTTCTTT. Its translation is CASSLAGQGGTEAFF.

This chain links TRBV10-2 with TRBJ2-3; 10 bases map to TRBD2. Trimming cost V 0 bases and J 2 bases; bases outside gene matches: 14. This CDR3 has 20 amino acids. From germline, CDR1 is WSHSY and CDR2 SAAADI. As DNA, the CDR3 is TGCGCCAGCAGTGAGTCGACGACTAGCGGGTGGTCTCGGATCACAGATACGCAGTATTTT. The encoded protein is CASSESTTSGWSRITDTQYF.

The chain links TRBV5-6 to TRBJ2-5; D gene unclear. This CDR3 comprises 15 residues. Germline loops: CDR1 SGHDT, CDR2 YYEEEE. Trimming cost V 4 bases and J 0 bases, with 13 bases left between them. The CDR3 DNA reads TGTGCCAGCAGCCCGCGAAAGATTTACCAAGAGACCCAGTACTTC. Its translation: CASSPRKIYQETQYF.

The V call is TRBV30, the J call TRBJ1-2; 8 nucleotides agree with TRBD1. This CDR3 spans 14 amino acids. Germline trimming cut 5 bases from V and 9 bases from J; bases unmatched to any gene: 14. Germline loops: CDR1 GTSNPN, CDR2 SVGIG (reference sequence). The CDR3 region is CAWGKTRDRSCYTF. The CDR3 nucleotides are TGTGCCTGGGGCAAGACCCGGGACAGGTCCTGCTACACCTTC.

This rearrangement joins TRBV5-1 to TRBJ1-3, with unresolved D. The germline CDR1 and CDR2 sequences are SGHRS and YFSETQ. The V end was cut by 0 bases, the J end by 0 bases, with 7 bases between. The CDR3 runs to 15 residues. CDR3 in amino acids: CASSLAGNSGNTIYF. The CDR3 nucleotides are TGCGCCAGCAGCTTGGCAGGTAACTCTGGAAACACCATATATTTT. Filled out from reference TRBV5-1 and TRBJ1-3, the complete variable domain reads KAGVTQTPRYLIKTRGQQVTLSCSPISGHRSVSWYQQTPGQGLQFLFEYFSETQRNKGNFPGRFSGRQFSNSRSEMNVSTLELGDSALYLCASSLAGNSGNTIYFGEGSWLTVV.

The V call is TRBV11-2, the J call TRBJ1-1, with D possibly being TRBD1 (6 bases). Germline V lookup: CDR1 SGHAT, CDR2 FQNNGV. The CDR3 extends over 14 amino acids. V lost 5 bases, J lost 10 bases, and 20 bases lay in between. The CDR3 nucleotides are TGTGCCAGCAGCCCACAGGGTAGCCGAGGTGCAGCTTTCTTT. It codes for CASSPQGSRGAAFF. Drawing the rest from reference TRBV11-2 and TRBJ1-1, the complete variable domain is EAGVAQSPRYKIIEKRQSVAFWCNPISGHATLYWYQQILGQGPKLLIQFQNNGVVDDSQLPKDRFSAERLKGVDSTLKIQPAKLEDSAVYLCASSPQGSRGAAFFGQGTRLTVV.

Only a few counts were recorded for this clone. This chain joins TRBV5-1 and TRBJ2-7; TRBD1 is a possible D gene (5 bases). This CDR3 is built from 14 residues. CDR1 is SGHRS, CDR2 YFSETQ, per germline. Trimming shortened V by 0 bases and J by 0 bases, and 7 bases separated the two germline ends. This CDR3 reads CASSLDRSSYEQYF. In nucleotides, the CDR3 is TGCGCCAGCAGCTTGGACAGGAGCTCCTACGAGCAGTACTTC.

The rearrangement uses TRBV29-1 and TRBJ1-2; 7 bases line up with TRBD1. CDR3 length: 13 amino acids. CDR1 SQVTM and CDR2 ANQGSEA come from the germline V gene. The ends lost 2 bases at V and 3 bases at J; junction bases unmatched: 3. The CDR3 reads CSVETGVYYGYTF. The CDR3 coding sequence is TGCAGCGTTGAAACAGGGGTCTACTATGGCTACACCTTC.

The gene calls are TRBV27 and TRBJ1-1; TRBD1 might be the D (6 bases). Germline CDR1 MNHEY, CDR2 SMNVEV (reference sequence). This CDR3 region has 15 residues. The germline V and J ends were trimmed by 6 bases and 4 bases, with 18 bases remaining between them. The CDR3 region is CASRIPGTGSTEAFF. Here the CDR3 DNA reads TGTGCCAGCAGGATCCCTGGAACAGGGTCCACTGAAGCTTTCTTT.

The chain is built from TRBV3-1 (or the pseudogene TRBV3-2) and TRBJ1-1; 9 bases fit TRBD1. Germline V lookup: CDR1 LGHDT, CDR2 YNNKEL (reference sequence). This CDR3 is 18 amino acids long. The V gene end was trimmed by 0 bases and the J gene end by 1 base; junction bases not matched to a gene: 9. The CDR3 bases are TGTGCCAGCAGCCAAGAAAGTTATCACAGGGGGCCGAACACTGAAGCTTTCTTT. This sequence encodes CASSQESYHRGPNTEAFF.

The CDR3 sequence is CASSLAVSWGYTF. The CDR3 nucleotides are TGTGCCAGCAGTTTAGCGGTATCTTGGGGCTACACCTTC. The chain uses TRBV27 and TRBJ1-2; D gene uncertain. Germline V lookup: CDR1 MNHEY, CDR2 SMNVEV (reference sequence). V dropped 2 bases and J dropped 8 bases, with 12 bases sitting between them. This CDR3 has 13 residues.

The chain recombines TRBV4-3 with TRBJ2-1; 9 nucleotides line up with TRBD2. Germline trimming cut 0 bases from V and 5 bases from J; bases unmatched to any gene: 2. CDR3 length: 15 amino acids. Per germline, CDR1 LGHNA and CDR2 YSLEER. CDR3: CASSQERGRDNEQFF. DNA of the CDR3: TGCGCCAGCAGCCAAGAGCGCGGGAGGGACAATGAGCAGTTCTTC.

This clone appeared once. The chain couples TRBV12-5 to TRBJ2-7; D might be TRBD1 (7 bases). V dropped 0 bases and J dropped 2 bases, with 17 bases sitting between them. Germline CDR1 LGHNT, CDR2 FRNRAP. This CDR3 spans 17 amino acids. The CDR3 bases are TGTGCTAGTGGTTTGGTATTGGGGCAGGGGGGAACCTACGAGCAGTACTTC. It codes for CASGLVLGQGGTYEQYF. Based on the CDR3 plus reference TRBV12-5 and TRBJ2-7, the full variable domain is DARVTQTPRHKVTEMGQEVTMRCQPILGHNTVFWYRQTMMQGLELLAYFRNRAPLDDSGMPKDRFSAEMPDATLATLKIQPSEPRDSAVYFCASGLVLGQGGTYEQYFGPGTRLTVT.